Below, 5 T cell receptor beta chains from the same sample are listed, as sequenced in a study of blood T cell repertoires in COVID-19. Using immunoSEQ multiplex PCR, the repertoire was profiled, and TCRdb retains in-frame clones only, with some absent. The data contain under 95,000 clones, 70% to 90% of them singletons. The material sequenced was peripheral blood. These receptors all come from a man aged 35-49 years with acute or convalescent COVID-19.

V is TRBV6-2 or TRBV6-3 and J is TRBJ2-3; TRBD2 might be the D (6 bases). From germline, CDR1 is MNHEY and CDR2 SVGEGT. The CDR3 spans 15 residues. The germline V and J ends were trimmed by 6 bases and 1 base, with 14 bases remaining between them. CDR3: CASSDAIAGTDTQYF. As DNA, the CDR3 is TGTGCCAGCAGCGATGCGATAGCGGGCACAGATACGCAGTATTTT.

The V gene is TRBV7-9, the J gene TRBJ1-1; a possible D gene is TRBD1 (6 bases). Germline assignment: CDR1 SEHNR and CDR2 FQNEAQ (reference sequence). Trimming removed 5 bases at V and 0 bases at J, with 22 bases between. There are 18 residues in the CDR3. CDR3 sequence (DNA): TGTGCCAGCAGCCGACGACGTAACAGGGCGAATTTGAACACTGAAGCTTTCTTT. Amino acid sequence: CASSRRRNRANLNTEAFF.

The rearrangement links TRBV29-1 to TRBJ2-7, with 7 bases fitting TRBD1. V lost 5 bases, J lost 0 bases, and 1 base stayed unmatched. From germline, CDR1 is SQVTM and CDR2 ANQGSEA. CDR3 size: 12 residues. The CDR3 protein is CSVRQGSYEQYF. Written as DNA, the CDR3 is TGCAGCGTTAGACAGGGCTCCTACGAGCAGTACTTC.

The V and J genes are TRBV30 and TRBJ2-1; 15 bases map to TRBD2. V lost 4 bases to trimming and J lost 5 bases; unmatched junction nucleotides: 9. This CDR3 region has 17 residues. From germline, CDR1 is GTSNPN and CDR2 SVGIG (reference sequence). In nucleotides, the CDR3 is TGTGCCTGGACCGACCTCGGGACTAGCGGGGGGAACAATGAGCAGTTCTTC. Amino acid sequence: CAWTDLGTSGGNNEQFF. The full variable domain, completed using reference TRBV30 and TRBJ2-1, is SQTIHQWPATLVQPVGSPLSLECTVEGTSNPNLYWYRQAAGRGLQLLFYSVGIGQISSEVPQNLSASRPQDRQFILSSKKLLLSDSGFYLCAWTDLGTSGGNNEQFFGPGTRLTVL.

This chain joins TRBV30 and TRBJ2-2; 9 nucleotides line up with TRBD1. The CDR3 spans 14 residues. J gave up 5 bases and V 4 bases, and 5 bases lay outside the gene matches. Germline V gene lookup returns CDR1 GTSNPN and CDR2 SVGIG (reference sequence). CDR3 in amino acids: CAWIQGAFTGELFF. The CDR3 nucleotides are TGTGCCTGGATACAGGGGGCTTTTACCGGGGAGCTGTTTTTT.